The rows below give T cell receptor beta chains drawn from one sample of a study of OX40 agonist ivuxolimab in advanced cancers. The method was immunoSEQ multiplex PCR; TCRdb's version includes in-frame clones alone and lacks a portion of them. The sample carries roughly 80,000 clones, about 93% recorded once. The sequenced sample was CD4+ or CD8+ T cells sorted from blood, obtained in a trial of the OX40 agonist ivuxolimab. The receptors derive from an adult with an advanced solid tumor such as melanoma, head and neck, liver or kidney cancer. Both conserved end residues are part of each CDR3. A D gene is named only where the DNA matches it firmly.

-	TRBV5-1	TRBJ2-5	14	TGCGCCAGCAGCAGACAACGCGACCAAGAGACCCAGTACTTC	CASSRQRDQETQYF
TRBD1	TRBV27	TRBJ1-3	14	TGTGCCAGCAGTGGGACAGACGCTGGAAACACCATATATTTT	CASSGTDAGNTIYF
-	TRBV30	TRBJ2-3	14	TGTGCCTGGAATAGCGGAATTAGCACAGATACGCAGTATTTT	CAWNSGISTDTQYF
TRBD1	TRBV27	TRBJ1-4	18	TGTGCCAGCAGCGAGGACGGACAGGGCGGGTTAGGATATGAAAAACTGTTTTTT	CASSEDGQGGLGYEKLFF
-	TRBV5-1	TRBJ2-5	13	TGCGCCAGCAGCTGGAGGAATGAGGAGACCCAGTACTTC	CASSWRNEETQYF
-	TRBV9	TRBJ2-3	15	TGTGCCAGCAGCGTCCGGGGAGATAGCACAGATACGCAGTATTTT	CASSVRGDSTDTQYF
-	TRBV5-1	TRBJ2-4	16	TGCGCCAGCAGCTTACAGGGGAGGATTAATCAAAACATTCAGTACTTC	CASSLQGRINQNIQYF
TRBD1	TRBV2	TRBJ1-1	12	TGTGCCAGCAGGGAAGGGACAGCCCGAACAAACTTT	CASREGTARTNF
-	TRBV6-5	TRBJ1-1	13	TGTGCCAGCAGTCGAAATAGGGAGGCTGAAGCTTTCTTT	CASSRNREAEAFF
TRBD1	TRBV7-8	TRBJ2-1	14	TGTGCCAGCAGCAGAGACAGGGCCTACAATGAGCAGTTCTTC	CASSRDRAYNEQFF
-	TRBV19	TRBJ2-1	12	TGTGCCAGTAGTGAACTAGGCGATGAGCAGTTCTTC	CASSELGDEQFF
-	TRBV4-3	TRBJ1-2	14	TGCGCCAGCAGCCAAGATCGGGGGGGCTATGGCTACACCTTC	CASSQDRGGYGYTF
-	TRBV5-4	TRBJ1-1	16	TGTGCCAGCACCGTGGGAGACGGGGGCGCGGGCACTGAAGCTTTCTTT	CASTVGDGGAGTEAFF
TRBD1	TRBV6-1	TRBJ1-1	15	TGTGCCAGCACTCCGGGACAGGGGACGAACACTGAAGCTTTCTTT	CASTPGQGTNTEAFF
-	TRBV7-9	TRBJ1-6	15	TGTGCCAGCAGTAGTACCCAAAGCCGTAATTCACCCCTCCACTTT	CASSSTQSRNSPLHF
TRBD1	TRBV2	TRBJ2-7	13	TGTGCCAGCAGGGGGACAGTAACCTACGAGCAGTACTTC	CASRGTVTYEQYF
-	TRBV10-3	TRBJ2-1	11	TGTGCCATCAGTCCCGGGAGCGAGCAGTTCTTC	CAISPGSEQFF